The TCR beta chain described here comes from a study of blood T cell repertoires in COVID-19. The overall study: From T cells, B-cell-depleted T cells, or PBMCs came the material, which was cDNA or gDNA.

In this sample, this clone turned up once. In the authors' methods: Amplification from reference gene primers served as the basis for estimated nucleated cell counts. TCRdb keeps only in-frame clones here, not all; method: immunoSEQ multiplex PCR. That table is the source of V, J and clone size, and D and trimming were worked out from the DNA. The sample comprises fewer than 100,000 clones, 75% to 95% of which are singletons, and roughly 0.73% rests with the top ten. The CDR3 covers 14 residues. The germline V gene encodes CDR1 LNHDA and CDR2 SQIVND (reference sequence). The V gene lost 5 bases and the J gene lost 0 bases, with 11 bases spanning the gap.

The origin of this receptor is an elderly woman with acute or convalescent COVID-19. The material sequenced was peripheral blood. The genes are TRBV19 and TRBJ2-7; D may be TRBD2 (6 bases). The DNA for the CDR3 is TGTGCCAGTAGTCAATCACTAGCCTCCTACGAGCAGTACTTC. This encodes CASSQSLASYEQYF. The variable domain in full, with the rest retrieved from reference TRBV19 and TRBJ2-7, is DGGITQSPKYLFRKEGQNVTLSCEQNLNHDAMYWYRQDPGQGLRLIYYSQIVNDFQKGDIAEGYSVSREKKESFPLTVTSAQKNPTAFYLCASSQSLASYEQYFGPGTRLTVT.